These 20 T cell receptor beta chains came from one sample sequenced in a study of early T cells in non-severe SARS-CoV-2 infection. TCRdb fed the 5' RACE reads into MiXCR, producing one record per CDR3 protein. Of 25,000 to 30,000 distinct CDR3 sequences in the sample, approximately 4% were seen once. Sequencing was performed on whole blood. Receptor source: an adult who was a healthcare worker with PCR-confirmed SARS-CoV-2 infection or an uninfected control (not recorded which).

This clonotype was seen many times. The chain carries TRBV7-2 and TRBJ2-3; 10 nucleotides agree with TRBD2. Per the germline V gene, CDR1 is SGHTA and CDR2 is FQGNSA. The V and J ends lost 1 base and 2 bases, in that order; junction bases with no gene match: 3. The CDR3 consists of 16 residues. In DNA form, the CDR3 reads TGTGCCAGCAGCTTAGACGGACTAGCGGTCACAGATACGCAGTATTTT. This translates into CASSLDGLAVTDTQYF.

This clonotype appeared a few times. The CDR3 nucleotides are TGTGCCAGCAGGGATGTTTCGAACACCGGGGAGCTGTTTTTT. Translating gives CASRDVSNTGELFF. The chain recombines TRBV2 with TRBJ2-2; D gene unclear. Germline assignment: CDR1 SNHLY and CDR2 FYNNEI. CDR3 length equals 14 residues. With 6 bases removed from V and 0 bases from J, the gap between germline ends came to 8 bases.

This clonotype was detected ten times or more. This chain uses TRBV29-1 with TRBJ1-1; TRBD1 matches 7 bases. The CDR3 extends over 14 amino acids. Trimming removed 3 bases from V and 0 bases from J; junction bases left unmatched: 4. CDR1 and CDR2 from the germline V gene are SQVTM and ANQGSEA. CDR3 protein: CSVDRTGMNTEAFF. The CDR3 DNA sequence: TGCAGCGTTGATAGGACAGGAATGAACACTGAAGCTTTCTTT.

V and J are TRBV20-1 and TRBJ2-3; 12 nucleotides line up with TRBD2. CDR1 and CDR2 (germline): DFQATT, SNEGSKA (reference sequence). CDR3 length: 14 residues. The V segment lost 7 bases and the J segment 4 bases; nucleotides outside the gene matches: 6. CDR3 in DNA: TGCAGTGTCCCTAGCGGGAGGGGCGCAGATACGCAGTATTTT. It translates to CSVPSGRGADTQYF.

In this sample, this clonotype turned up many times. This sequence joins TRBV2 and TRBJ2-7; the match to TRBD2 covers 7 bases. CDR1 is SNHLY and CDR2 is FYNNEI in the germline V gene. There are 13 residues in the CDR3. V lost 11 bases and J lost 2; bases outside the gene matches: 9. CDR3 loop: CAGGEGGTYEQYF. CDR3 bases: TGTGCCGGCGGTGAGGGAGGGACCTACGAGCAGTACTTC.

This clonotype was seen at least ten times. The chain joins TRBV20-1 to TRBJ2-7, with TRBD2 matching 9 bases. This CDR3 comprises 16 residues. Germline V gives CDR1 DFQATT, CDR2 SNEGSKA (reference sequence). With 6 bases clipped from V and 0 bases from J, the junction kept 12 bases outside the gene matches. Here the CDR3 reads CSASMSGRPSSYEQYF. The DNA of the CDR3 is TGCAGTGCCTCGATGAGCGGGAGGCCGAGCTCCTACGAGCAGTACTTC.

This clonotype was detected ten times or more. The gene calls are TRBV12-3 or TRBV12-4 and TRBJ2-7, with 8 nucleotides matching TRBD2. The CDR3 runs 16 residues. The V gene end was trimmed by 5 bases and the J gene end by 6 bases; junction bases not matched to a gene: 15. CDR3 amino acids: CASSPFPAGDFSEQYF. CDR3 coding DNA: TGTGCCAGCAGTCCTTTCCCAGCGGGAGATTTCTCCGAGCAGTACTTC.

The chain joins TRBV28 to TRBJ2-6; D uncertain. There are 13 residues in the CDR3. The V gene's germline CDR1 is MDHEN and CDR2 SYDVKM. Trimming pared 11 bases from V and 0 bases from J, leaving 8 bases between. The chain's CDR3 is CASISSGANVLTF. The CDR3 region has the DNA TGTGCCTCAATTAGCTCTGGGGCCAACGTCCTGACTTTC.

This clonotype was found many times. V is TRBV10-3 and J is TRBJ2-7, with 7 bases fitting TRBD1. This CDR3 is 16 amino acids long. V gave up 3 bases and J gave up 5 bases; unmatched junction bases: 13. CDR1 ENHRY and CDR2 SYGVKD come from the germline V gene. The CDR3 DNA reads as TGTGCCATCAGTGACGCCCTCGCAGGGGGTATCCACGAGCAGTACTTC. It codes for CAISDALAGGIHEQYF.

A word on this clonotype: This may arise from a read error, as a much more abundant clone is one base away. This chain connects TRBV4-3 to TRBJ2-1; 7 bases line up with TRBD2. The CDR3 is made up of 17 amino acids. Germline V CDR1 and CDR2: LGHNA, YSLEER. The CDR3, as DNA: TGCGCCAGCAGCCAAGAGGCCTCTAGCGGCCCCTACGATGAGCAGTTCTTC. Its protein product is CASSQEASSGPYDEQFF.

This clonotype was recorded at least ten times. The CDR3 protein is CASSLGGLGAPEQFF. CDR3 nucleotide sequence: TGTGCCAGCAGCTTAGGGGGACTAGGGGCGCCGGAGCAGTTCTTC. The genes are TRBV11-3 and TRBJ2-1; 8 bases are shared with TRBD2. The CDR3 runs 15 residues. Germline CDR1 SGHNT, CDR2 YENEEA. The J segment lost 10 bases and the V segment lost 1 base, leaving 9 bases of the junction unmatched.

The table lists this clonotype with many counts. J is TRBJ2-7 and V is TRBV27; D gene ambiguous. The V end lost 2 bases, the J end lost 7 bases, and 15 bases lay between the germline ends. Looked up from germline, CDR1 is MNHEY and CDR2 is SMNVEV (reference sequence). CDR3 length: 14 amino acids. The CDR3 DNA reads as TGTGCCAGCAGTTTAGGGTCGGCTCCACGGGAGCAGTACTTC. Encoded protein: CASSLGSAPREQYF.

The sample holds a few counts of this clonotype. The genes are TRBV6-6 and TRBJ1-1; unclear D gene. This CDR3 is 15 amino acids long. V dropped 5 bases and J dropped 8 bases, with 21 bases sitting between them. Per the germline V gene, CDR1 is MNHNY and CDR2 is SVGAGI (reference sequence). CDR3 protein: CASSHLEAGDNEAFF. The DNA of the CDR3 is TGTGCCAGCAGTCACCTCGAGGCCGGGGATAACGAAGCTTTCTTT.

The chain employs TRBV13 and TRBJ2-1, with a tentative D call TRBD2 (6 bases). This CDR3 contains 12 residues. Trimming stripped 5 bases from V and 6 bases from J, with 8 bases between. Per the germline V gene, CDR1 is PRHDT and CDR2 is FYEKMQ (reference sequence). The CDR3 region has the DNA TGTGCCAGCAGCCGGGGGTCCAATGAGCAGTTCTTC. Protein sequence: CASSRGSNEQFF.

This clonotype was recorded many times. The chain couples TRBV6-5 to TRBJ2-1, with 7 bases aligning to TRBD2. V was clipped by 2 bases and J by 6 bases; unmatched bases: 10. The CDR3 extends over 16 amino acids. The germline gives CDR1 MNHEY, CDR2 SVGAGI. The CDR3 DNA reads TGTGCCAGCAGTTACGAGGGCGGGAGAACCCGCAATGAGCAGTTCTTC. Its translation is CASSYEGGRTRNEQFF.

This clonotype appeared many times. This chain joins TRBV29-1 and TRBJ2-2, with D hard to call. The germline V gene encodes CDR1 SQVTM and CDR2 ANQGSEA. There are 13 residues in the CDR3. V lost 6 bases to trimming and J lost 0 bases, with 8 bases between them. CDR3 loop: CSVGRSNTGELFF. CDR3 nucleotides: TGCAGCGTCGGAAGATCGAACACCGGGGAGCTGTTTTTT.

By share of the sample, this clonotype is medium-sized. The chain uses TRBV3-1 and TRBJ1-2; D gene unclear. Germline V lookup: CDR1 LGHDT, CDR2 YNNKEL (reference sequence). Trimming pared 4 bases from V and 0 bases from J, leaving 12 bases between. CDR3 length equals 15 residues. DNA for the CDR3: TGTGCCAGCAGCCCACGTTCAGGCCCTAACTATGGCTACACCTTC. Amino acid sequence: CASSPRSGPNYGYTF.

This clonotype was observed at least ten times. J is TRBJ2-5 and V is TRBV7-2; possibly TRBD1 for D (5 bases). The V and J ends lost 1 base and 2 bases respectively, with 8 bases between them. CDR1 and CDR2 (germline): SGHTA, FQGNSA. The CDR3 spans 14 residues. In DNA form, the CDR3 reads TGTGCCAGCAGCTTAGAAGGGGCACAAGAGACCCAGTACTTC. This encodes CASSLEGAQETQYF.

This clonotype was counted many times. The rearrangement uses TRBV6-1 and TRBJ1-1; tentative D call: TRBD1 (6 bases). This CDR3 has 14 amino acids. The germline gives CDR1 MNHNS, CDR2 SASEGT. Trimming took 4 bases from V and 2 from J, leaving 11 bases between them. This chain's CDR3 is CASSVGQFNTEAFF. The CDR3 DNA reads as TGTGCCAGCAGTGTCGGACAGTTCAACACTGAAGCTTTCTTT.

The V call is TRBV11-2, the J call TRBJ2-7, with 7 positions matching TRBD2. The CDR3 is made up of 13 amino acids. Germline CDR1 is SGHAT and CDR2 is FQNNGV. The V and J ends lost 3 bases and 7 bases, in that order; junction bases with no gene match: 6. In nucleotides, the CDR3 is TGTGCCAGCAGCTTGGGAGGGGCAGGTGAGCAGTACTTC. Protein sequence: CASSLGGAGEQYF.